Sequencing of this T cell receptor (beta chain) was carried out in a study of T cell clones after liver transplantation. About the research overall: Three of the eight recipients were HCV-positive; the rest had non-autoimmune, non-viral transplant indications. Subjects received no induction therapy and standard immunosuppression until randomization at 12-24 months post-transplant. Draws occurred before transplant, before withdrawal, and after complete or failed withdrawal.

V lost 6 bases, J lost 3 bases, and 4 bases stayed unmatched. This CDR3 spans 13 amino acids. Germline loops: CDR1 MNHNY, CDR2 SVGAGI (reference sequence). TCRdb's table, derived via immunoSEQ multiplex PCR, lists solely in-frame clones and lacks some. The sample holds about 75,000 clones, roughly 84% seen once. Unstimulated PBMCs were sorted into CD3+CD4+ and CD3+CD8+ populations. The chain recombines TRBV6-6 with TRBJ2-5, with 7 bases matching TRBD2. This TCR was sampled from a human patient who received a liver transplant. Part of the T cell pool may stem from the graft donor. The sequences come from CD4+ T cells from blood, collected around 50 months after liver transplant. The CDR3 region has the DNA TGTGCCAGCAGACCACTAGCGAAAGAGACCCAGTACTTC. Translating gives CASRPLAKETQYF.